This T cell receptor (beta chain) was profiled in a study of blood T cell repertoires in COVID-19. Enrollees, about 18 to 89 years old, lived in 25 or so US areas. V trimming: 6 bases; J trimming: 2 bases; junction bases outside the gene matches: 6. CDR3 length equals 14 residues. Germline CDR1 reads MNHEY; CDR2 reads SVGAGI. Sequencing used immunoSEQ multiplex PCR; TCRdb keeps in-frame clones, though not all of them. Of about 320,000 clones listed, around nine tenths were seen once; the top ten hold approximately 4.7%. The TCR was taken from a man aged 60-69 years who had recovered from COVID-19. Material for sequencing was PBMCs or T cells enriched from blood (not recorded which). V usage is TRBV6-5 and J usage is TRBJ1-1, with TRBD1 matching 7 bases. The CDR3 coding sequence is TGTGCCAGCAGCCGTGGACAGGTTAACACTGAAGCTTTCTTT. Translated, it gives CASSRGQVNTEAFF.